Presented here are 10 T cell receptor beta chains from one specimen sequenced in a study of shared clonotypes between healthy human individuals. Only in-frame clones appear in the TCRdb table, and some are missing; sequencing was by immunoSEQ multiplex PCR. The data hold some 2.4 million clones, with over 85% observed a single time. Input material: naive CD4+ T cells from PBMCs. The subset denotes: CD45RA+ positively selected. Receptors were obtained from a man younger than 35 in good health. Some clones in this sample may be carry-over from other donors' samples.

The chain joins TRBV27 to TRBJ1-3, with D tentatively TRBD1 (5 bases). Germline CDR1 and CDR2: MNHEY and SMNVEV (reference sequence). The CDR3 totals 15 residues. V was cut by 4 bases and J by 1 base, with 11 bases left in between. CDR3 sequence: CASSSRWGSGNTIYF. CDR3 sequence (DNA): TGTGCCAGCAGTTCTCGGTGGGGGTCTGGAAACACCATATATTTT.

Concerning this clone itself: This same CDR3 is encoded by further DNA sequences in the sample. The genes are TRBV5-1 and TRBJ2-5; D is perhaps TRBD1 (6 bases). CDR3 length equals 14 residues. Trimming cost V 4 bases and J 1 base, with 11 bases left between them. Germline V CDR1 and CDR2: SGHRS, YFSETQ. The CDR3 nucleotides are TGCGCCAGCAGCGCCCAGGGGACCCAAGAGACCCAGTACTTC. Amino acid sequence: CASSAQGTQETQYF.

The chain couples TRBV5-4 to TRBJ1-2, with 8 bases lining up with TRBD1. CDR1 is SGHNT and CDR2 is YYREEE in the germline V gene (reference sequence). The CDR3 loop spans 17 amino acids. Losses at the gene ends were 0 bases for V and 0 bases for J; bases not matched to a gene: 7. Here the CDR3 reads CASSLGGTGRPNYGYTF. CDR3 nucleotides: TGTGCCAGCAGCTTGGGTGGGACAGGACGACCTAACTATGGCTACACCTTC. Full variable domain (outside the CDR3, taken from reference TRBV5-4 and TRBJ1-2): ETGVTQSPTHLIKTRGQQVTLRCSSQSGHNTVSWYQQALGQGPQFIFQYYREEENGRGNFPPRFSGLQFPNYSSELNVNALELDDSALYLCASSLGGTGRPNYGYTFGSGTRLTVV.

The CDR3 nucleotides read TGTGCCAGCAGCCAGGGAGGGGGGGGCACTGAAGCTTTCTTT. It encodes CASSQGGGGTEAFF. The chain couples TRBV5-5 to TRBJ1-1, with D possibly being TRBD1 (6 bases). Germline V gives CDR1 SGHKS, CDR2 YYEKEE (reference sequence). CDR3 length equals 14 residues. The ends were cut back, 4 bases at V and 4 bases at J, with 14 bases in the middle.

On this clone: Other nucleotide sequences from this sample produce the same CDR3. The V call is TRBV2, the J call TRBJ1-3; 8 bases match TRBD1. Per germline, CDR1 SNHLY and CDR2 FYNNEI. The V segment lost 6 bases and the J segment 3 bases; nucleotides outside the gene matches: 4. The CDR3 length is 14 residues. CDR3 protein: CASSDRGFGNTIYF. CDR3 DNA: TGTGCCAGCAGCGACAGGGGATTTGGAAACACCATATATTTT.

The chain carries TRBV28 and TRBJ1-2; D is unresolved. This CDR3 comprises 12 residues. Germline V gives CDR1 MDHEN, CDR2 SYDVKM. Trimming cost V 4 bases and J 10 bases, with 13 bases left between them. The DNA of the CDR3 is TGTGCCAGCAGTTCAACATCCTCACCCTACACCTTC. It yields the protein CASSSTSSPYTF.

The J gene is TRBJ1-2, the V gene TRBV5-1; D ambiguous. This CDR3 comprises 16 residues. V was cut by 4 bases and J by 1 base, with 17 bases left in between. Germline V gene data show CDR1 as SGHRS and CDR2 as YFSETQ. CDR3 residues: CASSPEYSRFNYGYTF. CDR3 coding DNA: TGCGCCAGCAGCCCGGAGTATAGTAGATTTAACTATGGCTACACCTTC.

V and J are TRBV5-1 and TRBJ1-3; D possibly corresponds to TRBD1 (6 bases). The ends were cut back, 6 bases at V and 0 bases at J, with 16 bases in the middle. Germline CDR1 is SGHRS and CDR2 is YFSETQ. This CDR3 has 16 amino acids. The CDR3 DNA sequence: TGCGCCAGCACGGCGGGGGCATCAACCTCTGGAAACACCATATATTTT. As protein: CASTAGASTSGNTIYF.

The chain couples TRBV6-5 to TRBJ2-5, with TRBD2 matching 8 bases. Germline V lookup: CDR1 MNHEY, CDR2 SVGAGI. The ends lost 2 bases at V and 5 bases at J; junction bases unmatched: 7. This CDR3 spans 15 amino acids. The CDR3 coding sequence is TGTGCCAGCAGTTACGCGAGACGGGGGGGGGAGACCCAGTACTTC. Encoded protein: CASSYARRGGETQYF.

DNA for the CDR3: TGTGCCAGCAGCGTAGCTGGACAGGGTTTAGACACCATATATTTT. Protein sequence: CASSVAGQGLDTIYF. V and J are TRBV9 and TRBJ1-3; TRBD1 matches 8 bases. Trimming at V came to 0 bases and at J to 8 bases, leaving 7 bases not matched to a gene. The CDR3 has 15 residues. In germline, CDR1 is SGDLS, CDR2 YYNGEE.